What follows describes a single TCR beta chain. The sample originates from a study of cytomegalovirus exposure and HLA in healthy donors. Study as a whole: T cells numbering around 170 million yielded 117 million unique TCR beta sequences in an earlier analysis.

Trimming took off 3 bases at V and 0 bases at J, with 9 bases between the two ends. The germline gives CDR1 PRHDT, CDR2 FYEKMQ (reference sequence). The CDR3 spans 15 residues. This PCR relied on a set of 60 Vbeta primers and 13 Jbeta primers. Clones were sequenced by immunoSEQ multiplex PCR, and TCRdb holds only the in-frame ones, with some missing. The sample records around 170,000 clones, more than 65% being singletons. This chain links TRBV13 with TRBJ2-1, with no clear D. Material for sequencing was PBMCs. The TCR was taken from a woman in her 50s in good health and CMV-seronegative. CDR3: CASSLTESSYNEQFF. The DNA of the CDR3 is TGTGCCAGCAGCTTGACGGAGAGCTCCTACAATGAGCAGTTCTTC.